What follows is one T cell receptor beta chain and its context. Its antigen is undetermined. The sample belongs to a study of T cell responses to AZD1222 COVID-19 vaccine. V dropped 0 bases and J dropped 5; count of bases not matched to a gene: 6. Germline V lookup: CDR1 SGHRS, CDR2 YFSETQ. The CDR3 has 16 amino acids. The table came from immunoSEQ multiplex PCR; TCRdb's copy has only in-frame clones and leaves some out. The table lists 150,000 to 200,000 clones, roughly 90% of them singletons. Study-wide points: Donor demographics were predominantly white British with a female majority; clonal diversity may be underestimated.

J is TRBJ2-2 and V is TRBV5-1; 8 nucleotides agree with TRBD2. The input for sequencing was peripheral blood, taken on day 0 of AZD1222 vaccination. This TCR was sampled from an adult in good health. CDR3: CASSLGAGEGTGELFF. DNA of the CDR3: TGCGCCAGCAGCTTGGGAGCGGGAGAAGGGACCGGGGAGCTGTTTTTT. The variable domain in full, with the rest retrieved from reference TRBV5-1 and TRBJ2-2, is KAGVTQTPRYLIKTRGQQVTLSCSPISGHRSVSWYQQTPGQGLQFLFEYFSETQRNKGNFPGRFSGRQFSNSRSEMNVSTLELGDSALYLCASSLGAGEGTGELFFGEGSRLTVL.